What follows are 20 T cell receptor beta chains derived from one specimen sequenced in a study of T cells in Graves' hyperthyroidism and ophthalmopathy. TCR beta CDR3 sequences were amplified from RNA transcripts. The TCR CDR3 was amplified in a first-round RT-PCR using the HTBI primer set. MiXCR was run by TCRdb on the multiplex PCR reads, yielding one entry per CDR3 protein. The data hold around 600,000 distinct CDR3 sequences, with 16% observed a single time. Material: blood. The source is a woman between 40 and 55 years old with Graves' ophthalmopathy.

Details on this clonotype: A much larger clone is a single base away; this may be a read error. The chain joins TRBV5-1 to TRBJ2-3; the D is unclear. Trimming took 5 bases from V and 2 from J, leaving 9 bases between them. Germline assignment: CDR1 SGHRS and CDR2 YFSETQ. This CDR3 region has 13 residues. The CDR3 region is CASRSVTTDTQYF. The CDR3 DNA sequence: TGCGCCAGCAGGTCAGTTACCACAGATACGCAGTATTTT.

This clonotype was seen many times. One end of the junction varies from germline; a read error may be responsible. V and J are TRBV2 and TRBJ1-2; the D is unclear. The CDR3 is made up of 15 amino acids. Looked up from germline, CDR1 is SNHLY and CDR2 is FYNNEI. The CDR3 nucleotides read TGTGCCAGCCGTGAAAAAGGGAATATAGTCTATGGCTACACCTTC. Translating it yields CASREKGNIVYGYTF.

This clonotype was seen ten or more times. The genes are TRBV30 and TRBJ2-7; no reliable D call. Germline CDR1 is GTSNPN and CDR2 is SVGIG (reference sequence). With 0 bases removed from V and 1 base from J, the gap between germline ends came to 7 bases. The CDR3 loop spans 13 amino acids. The CDR3 sequence is CAWSVRQSYEQYF. CDR3 bases: TGTGCCTGGAGTGTAAGGCAGTCCTACGAGCAGTACTTC.

This clonotype was picked up many times. The rearrangement uses TRBV20-1 and TRBJ1-2; D uncertain. V shed 5 bases and J shed 0 bases, with 10 bases lying between them. This CDR3 is 13 amino acids long. Germline V gene lookup returns CDR1 DFQATT and CDR2 SNEGSKA (reference sequence). CDR3 sequence (DNA): TGCAGTGCTTCGGGAGGCCCTAACTATGGCTACACCTTC. As protein: CSASGGPNYGYTF.

This clonotype was picked up a small number of times. The CDR3 here is CASSQDGTGFGTDTQYF. DNA for the CDR3: TGTGCCAGCAGCCAAGATGGGACAGGGTTTGGCACAGATACGCAGTATTTT. The chain uses TRBV4-2 and TRBJ2-3; the match to TRBD1 covers 9 bases. Germline V lookup: CDR1 LGHNA, CDR2 YNFKEQ. The V segment lost 0 bases and the J segment 1 base; nucleotides outside the gene matches: 5. The CDR3 totals 17 residues.

The chain combines TRBV4-1 with TRBJ1-6, with TRBD1 matching over 8 bases. Germline V gene lookup returns CDR1 MGHRA and CDR2 YSYEKL. There are 16 residues in the CDR3. The junction had 9 bases not matched to a gene; V was cut back by 4 bases and J by 7 bases. The CDR3 DNA reads TGCGCCAGCAGCCGACCCACAGGGGGAGAAAATTCACCCCTCCACTTT. It codes for CASSRPTGGENSPLHF.

This clonotype was detected ten times or more. The chain carries TRBV30 and TRBJ1-5; D ambiguous. Trimming removed 0 bases at V and 9 bases at J, with 12 bases between. The CDR3 sequence is 13 residues long. Germline-derived CDR1 and CDR2 are GTSNPN and SVGIG (reference sequence). This chain's CDR3 is CAWSVMASGPQHF. Written as DNA, the CDR3 is TGTGCCTGGAGTGTCATGGCCTCAGGGCCCCAGCATTTT.

As concerns this clonotype: Its ends do not fully match the called genes, so a read error is possible. The chain recombines TRBV7-9 with TRBJ1-5; 10 bases are shared with TRBD1. Looked up from germline, CDR1 is SEHNR and CDR2 is FQNEAQ (reference sequence). The CDR3 runs to 14 residues. CDR3 residues: CARSPGTGDQSQHF. For the CDR3, the DNA is TGCGCCAGATCGCCCGGGACAGGGGATCAGTCCCAGCATTTT.

This clonotype was found a few times. The chain joins TRBV7-9 to TRBJ2-2; 9 positions match TRBD2. The germline gives CDR1 SEHNR, CDR2 FQNEAQ (reference sequence). J gave up 2 bases and V 3 bases, and 1 base lay outside the gene matches. CDR3 length equals 15 residues. CDR3 sequence reads: CASSFLAGNTGELFF. CDR3 nucleotides: TGTGCCAGCAGCTTCCTAGCGGGAAACACCGGGGAGCTGTTTTTT.

Of note for this clonotype: A clone one base away is much larger, so this may be a read error. The chain employs TRBV16 and TRBJ2-1, with D hard to call. The CDR3 is 15 amino acids. Germline lookup yields CDR1 KGHSY and CDR2 FQNENV. CDR3 loop: CASSQLLSSYNERFF. The CDR3 bases are TGTGCCAGCAGCCAATTGTTAAGCTCCTACAATGAGCGGTTCTTC.

This clonotype was seen a handful of times. V is TRBV5-1 and J is TRBJ1-1; no clear D gene. Trimming shortened V by 0 bases and J by 6 bases, and 6 bases separated the two germline ends. This CDR3 has 12 residues. Germline lookup yields CDR1 SGHRS and CDR2 YFSETQ. CDR3 DNA: TGCGCCAGCAGCTTGGGACCCTCTGAAGCTTTCTTT. Translating it yields CASSLGPSEAFF.

This chain connects TRBV5-1 to TRBJ1-2; no definite D call. The CDR3 loop spans 15 amino acids. Per the germline V gene, CDR1 is SGHRS and CDR2 is YFSETQ. The V end was cut by 0 bases, the J end by 3 bases, with 12 bases between. The DNA of the CDR3 is TGCGCCAGCAGCTTGGTTCCCCGGCAGTACTATGGCTACACCTTC. Its protein product is CASSLVPRQYYGYTF.

The sample holds a few counts of this clonotype. The J gene is TRBJ2-1, the V gene TRBV5-1; 9 bases fit TRBD2. Germline trimming cut 0 bases from V and 6 bases from J; bases unmatched to any gene: 7. This CDR3 has 16 residues. The germline V gene has CDR1 SGHRS and CDR2 YFSETQ. The CDR3 sequence is CASSLDLAGFGNEQFF. Here the CDR3 DNA reads TGCGCCAGCAGCTTGGATCTAGCGGGATTCGGCAATGAGCAGTTCTTC.

This chain links TRBV19 with TRBJ2-4, with 10 bases that match TRBD2. Trimming took 4 bases from V and 0 from J; bases not matched to a gene: 9. This CDR3 comprises 18 residues. From germline, CDR1 is LNHDA and CDR2 SQIVND (reference sequence). The CDR3 nucleotides read TGTGCCAGTAGTAGGTCTAGCGGGGGCCTTCTAGCCAAAAACATTCAGTACTTC. Its protein product is CASSRSSGGLLAKNIQYF.

V and J are TRBV5-1 and TRBJ2-3; D is unresolved. The germline CDR1 and CDR2 sequences are SGHRS and YFSETQ. V lost 3 bases and J lost 3, with 17 bases in between. The CDR3 covers 16 residues. Here the CDR3 reads CASSSGPLGPTDTQYF. The CDR3 DNA reads TGCGCCAGCAGCTCCGGGCCGCTTGGTCCTACAGATACGCAGTATTTT.

The chain links TRBV27 to TRBJ2-4; a weak D match, TRBD2 (5 bases). This CDR3 is 16 amino acids long. Trimming stripped 4 bases from V and 0 bases from J, with 13 bases between. CDR1 is MNHEY, CDR2 SMNVEV, per germline (reference sequence). CDR3 nucleotides: TGTGCCAGCAGTTCTCTGGCGACTATAGCCAAAAACATTCAGTACTTC. The encoded protein is CASSSLATIAKNIQYF.

This clonotype has just one count. J is TRBJ1-2 and V is TRBV30; no firm D call. The germline CDR1 and CDR2 sequences are GTSNPN and SVGIG (reference sequence). The CDR3 extends over 11 amino acids. V dropped 6 bases and J dropped 2 bases, with 7 bases sitting between them. The CDR3 sequence is CACSTNYGYTF. The DNA of the CDR3 is TGTGCCTGCTCTACCAACTATGGCTACACCTTC.

The chain has TRBV11-2 and TRBJ1-6, with 7 nucleotides matching TRBD1. The CDR3 consists of 16 residues. Per germline, CDR1 SGHAT and CDR2 FQNNGV. V lost 0 bases and J lost 4; bases outside the gene matches: 3. The CDR3 bases are TGTGCCAGCAGCTTAGACTCAGGGGGATATAATTCACCCCTCCACTTT. Translating gives CASSLDSGGYNSPLHF.

This clonotype was picked up many times. The chain has TRBV7-2 and TRBJ1-1; no firm D call. V was cut by 5 bases and J by 5 bases, with 9 bases left in between. This CDR3 region has 12 residues. In germline, CDR1 is SGHTA, CDR2 FQGNSA. The CDR3 nucleotides are TGTGCCAGCAGCCCGACACCAACTGAAGCTTTCTTT. It yields the protein CASSPTPTEAFF.

This clonotype has ten or more counts. The chain carries TRBV11-2 and TRBJ2-5; 7 bases agree with TRBD2. The V segment lost 3 bases and the J segment 4 bases; nucleotides outside the gene matches: 5. The CDR3 is 14 residues long. The V gene's germline CDR1 is SGHAT and CDR2 FQNNGV. Here the CDR3 reads CASSLGGSLETQYF. The CDR3 DNA follows: TGTGCCAGCAGCTTGGGCGGGAGCTTAGAGACCCAGTACTTC.